A selection of T cell receptor beta chains follows, all from one sample in a study of T cell repertoires in cytomegalovirus infection. One entry per CDR3 protein, called by TCRdb with MiXCR from the reads. The sample consists of more than 200,000 distinct CDR3 sequences, less than 9.5% of them appearing once. What was sequenced was PBMCs. The receptors come from a human donor in good health (CMV status not recorded). Some clones in this sample may be carry-over from other donors' samples. CDR3s include the opening cysteine and the closing phenylalanine or tryptophan. A D gene is named only where the DNA matches it firmly. Clone size appears in some rows only: once, few, many, or a class for an expanded clone.

TGTGCCAGCAGTCTGGTCGGAGGAAACACCATATATTTT CASSLVGGNTIYF many TRBJ1-3 13 . TRBV12-3/TRBV12-4
TGTGCCAGCAGTTACTCTGGCAGGAACACCGGGGAGCTGTTTTTT CASSYSGRNTGELFF . TRBJ2-2 15 . TRBV6-2/TRBV6-3
TGTGCCAGCAGTTTATTGGGACAGGGAGGGCATGACGATGGCTACACCTTC CASSLLGQGGHDDGYTF many TRBJ1-2 17 TRBD1 TRBV28
TGTGCCAGTAGTATAGATGGGGCCGGGGGGCTAGCGGGGAGGAAAGAGACCCAGTACTTC CASSIDGAGGLAGRKETQYF few TRBJ2-5 20 TRBD2 TRBV19
TGTGCCAGCAGCTTCGTCGCCGGGGCCCGCACAGATACGCAGTATTTT CASSFVAGARTDTQYF many TRBJ2-3 16 . TRBV7-6
TGTGCCAGCAGCTTAGTGGGGACTAGCCGACAGACCCAGTACTTC CASSLVGTSRQTQYF many TRBJ2-5 15 TRBD2 TRBV11-2
TGTGCCTGGAGTCACGGACAGGGGACGACCTACGAGCAGTACTTC CAWSHGQGTTYEQYF many TRBJ2-7 15 TRBD1 TRBV30
TGTGCCAGCAGTTTAACAGATTACAATGAGCAGTTCTTC CASSLTDYNEQFF . TRBJ2-1 13 . TRBV28
TGTGCCAGCACGCTTAACAGGGGGCTGAATAGCAATCAGCCCCAGCATTTT CASTLNRGLNSNQPQHF . TRBJ1-5 17 TRBD1 TRBV6-2/TRBV6-3
TGTGCCAGCAGCCCGCCTTCAAACGAGCAGTACTTC CASSPPSNEQYF many TRBJ2-7 12 . TRBV7-2
TGTGCCAGCAGTTACTCGGGACACCGAGATTTCTATGGCTACACCTTC CASSYSGHRDFYGYTF few TRBJ1-2 16 . TRBV6-2/TRBV6-3
TGCAGTGCTAGAGGAAGTAGTAGCAATCAGCCCCAGCATTTT CSARGSSSNQPQHF . TRBJ1-5 14 . TRBV20-1
TGTGCCAGCAGCTCCCGGGGACTAGCAGGGTCCTACAATGAGCAGTTCTTC CASSSRGLAGSYNEQFF . TRBJ2-1 17 TRBD2 TRBV7-9
TGTGCCAGCAGCTCCCAAACAGGGTTGCATGAGCAGTTCTTC CASSSQTGLHEQFF few TRBJ2-1 14 . TRBV7-2
TGTGCCAGCAGCTCTTCGGGCGGGCAGGGGCAGGCTCAGCCCCAGCATTTT CASSSSGGQGQAQPQHF many TRBJ1-5 17 . TRBV7-9
TGTGCCAGCAGCTTGGAAGGGGGACAGGGCCTACAGACCCAGTACTTC CASSLEGGQGLQTQYF few TRBJ2-5 16 TRBD1 TRBV5-6
TGTGCCAGCAGCCCAACAACCCAGGGGGATACGCAGTATTTT CASSPTTQGDTQYF many TRBJ2-3 14 . TRBV4-1
TGTGCCAGCAGCTTAGACTTGTACCAAGAGACCCAGTACTTC CASSLDLYQETQYF many TRBJ2-5 14 . TRBV7-2
TGTGCCACCCTTACAGCTTACACTGAAGCTTTCTTT CATLTAYTEAFF many TRBJ1-1 12 . TRBV6-2/TRBV6-3
TGTGCCAGTAGCAACCAGGGGACAGCAACCCGTGCCACTGAAGCTTTCTTT CASSNQGTATRATEAFF . TRBJ1-1 17 TRBD1 TRBV19
TGCAGTGCTAGAGTTACTGCTCTCTATGGCTACACCTTC CSARVTALYGYTF . TRBJ1-2 13 . TRBV20-1
TGTGCCAGTAGCCACGAGGGGGCCAATTCACCCCTCCACTTT CASSHEGANSPLHF many TRBJ1-6 14 TRBD1 TRBV7-2
TGCAGTGCTAGAGACCCCTACAGGGAATTCAGTGGGGCCAACGTCCTGACTTTC CSARDPYREFSGANVLTF few TRBJ2-6 18 . TRBV20-1
TGTGCCAGCAGCCACGGGACAGGGGGCAGTCAGCCCCAGCATTTT CASSHGTGGSQPQHF many TRBJ1-5 15 TRBD1 TRBV7-2
TGTGCCAGCACCAACTCGTTTGGGGGGGTCTCCTACGAGCAGTACTTC CASTNSFGGVSYEQYF many TRBJ2-7 16 TRBD2 TRBV7-2
TGTGCCAGCAGCTTAGGAGGGGTTGGCTACACCTTC CASSLGGVGYTF many TRBJ1-2 12 . TRBV7-2
TGTGCCAGCAGGGGGGAAGTAGGAGGCACTGAAGCTTTCTTT CASRGEVGGTEAFF . TRBJ1-1 14 . TRBV6-2/TRBV6-3
TGTGCCAGCAGCCAACCCGGACGGACTAATGAAAAACTGTTTTTT CASSQPGRTNEKLFF . TRBJ1-4 15 . TRBV25-1
TGTGCCAGCAGTTTGTATAGGGAGGGGGATCAGCCCCAGCATTTT CASSLYREGDQPQHF few TRBJ1-5 15 . TRBV12-3/TRBV12-4
TGTGCCAGCAGCGCCCGGGACAGGGGCAACACTGAAGCTTTCTTT CASSARDRGNTEAFF many TRBJ1-1 15 TRBD1 TRBV7-2
TGTGCCAGCAGCTTGAACGGGAGGCAAGAGACCCAGTACTTC CASSLNGRQETQYF many TRBJ2-5 14 TRBD2 TRBV7-6
TGTGCCAGCAGCCAGAGTCCAGGGGGCAGCATTCAGTACTTC CASSQSPGGSIQYF once TRBJ2-4 14 TRBD1 TRBV7-2
TGTGCCAGCAAAAAAAATCAGCAGGGGAGAGATGGCTACACCTTC CASKKNQQGRDGYTF many TRBJ1-2 15 . TRBV27
TGTGCCAGCAGCCCCAGGTCTGTTAGCAATCAGCCCCAGCATTTT CASSPRSVSNQPQHF many TRBJ1-5 15 . TRBV6-5
TGTGCCAGCATTCTAGGGCGGGCGGAGCTCCCTAGGGGTGAGCAGTTCTTC CASILGRAELPRGEQFF many TRBJ2-1 17 . TRBV7-2
TGTGCCAGCAGCACCGACAGGGGAGTGACTGAAGCTTTCTTT CASSTDRGVTEAFF few TRBJ1-1 14 TRBD1 TRBV7-9
TGTGCCAGCAGCTTAAAAAGGAACACTGAAGCTTTCTTT CASSLKRNTEAFF many TRBJ1-1 13 . TRBV7-8
TGTGCCAGCAGTCTGATGAGGGGGGCCGGGCAGCCCCAGCATTTT CASSLMRGAGQPQHF many TRBJ1-5 15 . TRBV12-3/TRBV12-4
TGTGCCAGTACCGTAACTAGCGGGAGGGCCGGGGAGCTGTTTTTT CASTVTSGRAGELFF many TRBJ2-2 15 TRBD2 TRBV19
TGTGCCAGCAGCTTAGATCGGTGGGGTACTGAAGCTTTCTTT CASSLDRWGTEAFF many TRBJ1-1 14 . TRBV7-2
TGCAGTGCTAGAGATTCATCCAGGCTCGGGGCCAACGTCCTGACTTTC CSARDSSRLGANVLTF . TRBJ2-6 16 . TRBV20-1
TGTGCCAGTAGTATAAAATTGAACACCGGGGAGCTGTTTTTT CASSIKLNTGELFF many TRBJ2-2 14 . TRBV19
TGTGCCAGCAGCTCAGACCTAAGGAGCGAGCAGTACTTC CASSSDLRSEQYF many TRBJ2-7 13 . TRBV7-2
TGTGCCAGCAGCTGGACAGGGGGCGGCAATCAGCCCCAGCATTTT CASSWTGGGNQPQHF many TRBJ1-5 15 TRBD1 TRBV7-9
TGTGCCAGTATAGTTGGACGGGGTATTGGGGAAGCTTTCTTT CASIVGRGIGEAFF many TRBJ1-1 14 . TRBV7-8
TGTGCCAGCAGTTATGGACAGGCCCTAGTCCGCACAGATACGCAGTATTTT CASSYGQALVRTDTQYF . TRBJ2-3 17 TRBD1 TRBV6-2/TRBV6-3
TGTGCCAGCAGCCTATCGAGCCAGGCCTACGAGCAGTACTTC CASSLSSQAYEQYF many TRBJ2-7 14 . TRBV7-2
TGTGCCAGCAGAAACCGCTGGGGTGGGGCCTACGAGCAGTACTTC CASRNRWGGAYEQYF few TRBJ2-7 15 . TRBV6-2/TRBV6-3
TGTGCCAGTAGTATACAGGGTCAGCCCCAGCATTTT CASSIQGQPQHF few TRBJ1-5 12 . TRBV19
TGTGCCAGCAGCCTAGGGGGCAGCTTCTCCACCGGGGAGCTGTTTTTT CASSLGGSFSTGELFF many TRBJ2-2 16 TRBD1 TRBV7-9
TGTGCCAGTAGTACCTTGATGAACCCTAGCACAGATACGCAGTATTTT CASSTLMNPSTDTQYF many TRBJ2-3 16 . TRBV19
TGTGCCAGCAGTGGGGACAACCCCTACGAGCAGTACTTC CASSGDNPYEQYF . TRBJ2-7 13 . TRBV28
TGTGCCAGCAGCTTAGCAGGGGCCCTGAACACTGAAGCTTTCTTT CASSLAGALNTEAFF many TRBJ1-1 15 . TRBV7-2